This T cell receptor (beta chain) was identified during a study of T cell responses to AZD1222 COVID-19 vaccine. Whole-study findings and limits: Clonal diversity was possibly underestimated, and the donors were mostly white British, with more females.

Some clones are missing from TCRdb's copy, which holds only in-frame ones; the method was immunoSEQ multiplex PCR. The sample carries more than 150,000 clones, about nine tenths recorded once. CDR1 and CDR2 (germline): LNHDA, SQIVND (reference sequence). This CDR3 contains 15 residues. The junction had 6 bases not matched to a gene; V was cut back by 6 bases and J by 3 bases. Note on this clone: What it binds is unknown.

The source material was peripheral blood, sampled on day 0 of AZD1222 vaccination. The chain joins TRBV19 to TRBJ2-5; TRBD2 matches at 11 bases. The receptor was isolated from an adult in good health. The CDR3 region has the DNA TGTGCCAGTAGGGGAGGGGGACTAGCGGAAGAGACCCAGTACTTC. Protein sequence: CASRGGGLAEETQYF.